This TCR beta chain was sequenced in a study of blood T cell repertoires in COVID-19. Study overall: The origin of the acute and convalescent COVID-19 samples was the United States, Italy and Spain. Sources were T cells, B-cell-depleted T cells, or PBMCs; the material itself was cDNA or gDNA.

In the study's own analysis: Nucleated cell counts were estimated from reference gene primer amplification. Sequencing was performed with immunoSEQ multiplex PCR; in TCRdb, only in-frame clones are kept and a portion is missing. That table supplies the V and J calls and clone size; D and trimming were determined from the DNA. In the table there are around 100,000 clones, under 90% of which are singletons. Germline lookup yields CDR1 WNHNN and CDR2 SYGVQD (reference sequence). The length of the CDR3 is 14 residues. The germline V and J ends were trimmed by 6 bases and 5 bases, with 16 bases remaining between them.

This clonotype was sampled from a human donor in a cohort sampled during active or convalescent COVID-19. This chain connects TRBV10-1 to TRBJ1-2, with D possibly TRBD1 on 5 matching bases. Material: peripheral blood. The CDR3 spells CASRAFQGGYGYTF. The CDR3 DNA reads TGCGCCAGCAGGGCTTTTCAGGGTGGGTATGGCTACACCTTC.